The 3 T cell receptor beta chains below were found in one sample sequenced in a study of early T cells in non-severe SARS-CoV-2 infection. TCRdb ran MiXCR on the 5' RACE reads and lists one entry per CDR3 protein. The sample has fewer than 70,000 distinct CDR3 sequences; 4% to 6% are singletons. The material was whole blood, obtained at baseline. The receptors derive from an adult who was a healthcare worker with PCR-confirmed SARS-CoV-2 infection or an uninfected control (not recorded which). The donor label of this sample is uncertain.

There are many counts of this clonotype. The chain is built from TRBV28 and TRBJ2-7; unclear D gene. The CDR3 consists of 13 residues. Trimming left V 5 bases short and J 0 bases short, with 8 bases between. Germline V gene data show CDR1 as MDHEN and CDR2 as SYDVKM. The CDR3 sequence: CASSPPSSYEQYF. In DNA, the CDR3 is TGTGCCAGCAGTCCCCCTAGCTCCTACGAGCAGTACTTC.

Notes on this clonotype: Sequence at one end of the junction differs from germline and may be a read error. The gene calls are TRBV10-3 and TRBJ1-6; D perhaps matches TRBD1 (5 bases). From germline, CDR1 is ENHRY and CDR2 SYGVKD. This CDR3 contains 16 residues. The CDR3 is CTISEVRRTNNSPLHF. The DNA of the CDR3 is TGTACCATCAGCGAAGTACGACGGACAAATAATTCACCCCTCCACTTT.

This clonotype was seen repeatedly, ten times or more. The CDR3 region is CASSQDGGYEQYF. The CDR3 DNA reads TGCGCCAGCAGCCAAGATGGGGGATACGAGCAGTACTTC. V is TRBV4-3 and J is TRBJ2-7; D may be TRBD1 or TRBD2 (5 bases each). Germline loops: CDR1 LGHNA, CDR2 YSLEER. The CDR3 is 13 residues long. Trimming stripped 0 bases from V and 4 bases from J, with 7 bases between.